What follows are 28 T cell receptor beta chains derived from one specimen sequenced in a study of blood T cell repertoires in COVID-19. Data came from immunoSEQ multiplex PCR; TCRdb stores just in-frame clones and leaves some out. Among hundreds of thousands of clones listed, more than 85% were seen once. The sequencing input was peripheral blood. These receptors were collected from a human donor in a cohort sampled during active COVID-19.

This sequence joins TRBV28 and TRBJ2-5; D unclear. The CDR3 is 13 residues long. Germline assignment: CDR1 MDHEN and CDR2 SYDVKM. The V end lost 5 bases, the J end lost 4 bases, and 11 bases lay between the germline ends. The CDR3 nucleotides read TGTGCCAGCAGTCCTCTAATTGGAGAGACCCAGTACTTC. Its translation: CASSPLIGETQYF. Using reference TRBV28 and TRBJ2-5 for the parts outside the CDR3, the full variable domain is DVKVTQSSRYLVKRTGEKVFLECVQDMDHENMFWYRQDPGLGLRLIYFSYDVKMKEKGDIPEGYSVSREKKERFSLILESASTNQTSMYLCASSPLIGETQYFGPGTRLLVL.

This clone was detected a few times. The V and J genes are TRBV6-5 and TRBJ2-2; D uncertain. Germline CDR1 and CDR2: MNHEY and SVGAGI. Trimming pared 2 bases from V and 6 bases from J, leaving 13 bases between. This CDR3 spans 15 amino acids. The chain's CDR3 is CASSYQGRRSGELFF. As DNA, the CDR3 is TGTGCCAGCAGTTACCAAGGCAGGCGATCCGGGGAGCTGTTTTTT.

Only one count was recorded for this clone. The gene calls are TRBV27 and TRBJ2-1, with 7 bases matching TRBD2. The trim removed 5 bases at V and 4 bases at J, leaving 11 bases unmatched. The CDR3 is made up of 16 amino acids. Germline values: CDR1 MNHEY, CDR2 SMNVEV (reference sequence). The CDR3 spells CASSRRGKDAYNEQFF. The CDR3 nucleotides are TGTGCCAGCAGTAGGCGGGGGAAAGACGCGTACAATGAGCAGTTCTTC.

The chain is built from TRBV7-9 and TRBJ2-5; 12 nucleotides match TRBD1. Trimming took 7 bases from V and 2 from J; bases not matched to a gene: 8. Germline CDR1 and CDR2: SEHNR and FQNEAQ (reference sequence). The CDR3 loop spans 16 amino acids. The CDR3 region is CASTDPGQGAQETQYF. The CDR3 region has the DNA TGTGCCAGCACGGACCCGGGACAGGGGGCTCAAGAGACCCAGTACTTC.

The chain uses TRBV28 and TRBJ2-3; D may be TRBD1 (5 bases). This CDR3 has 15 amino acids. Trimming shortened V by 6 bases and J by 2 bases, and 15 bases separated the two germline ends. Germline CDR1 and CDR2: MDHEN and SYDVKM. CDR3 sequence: CASRPTGGHTDTQYF. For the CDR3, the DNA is TGTGCCAGCAGGCCGACGGGCGGACACACAGATACGCAGTATTTT.

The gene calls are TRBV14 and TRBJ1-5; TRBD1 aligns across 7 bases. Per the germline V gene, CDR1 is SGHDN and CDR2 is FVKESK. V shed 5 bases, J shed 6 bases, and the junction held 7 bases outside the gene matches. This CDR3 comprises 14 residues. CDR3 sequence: CASSKQGPGQPQHF. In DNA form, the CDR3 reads TGTGCCAGCAGCAAACAGGGGCCCGGTCAGCCCCAGCATTTT.

CDR3 amino acids: CASSTGFWASTGELFF. The CDR3, as DNA: TGTGCCAGCAGTACAGGGTTTTGGGCGAGCACCGGGGAGCTGTTTTTT. The chain recombines TRBV2 with TRBJ2-2, with D possibly TRBD1 on 6 matching bases. This CDR3 is 16 amino acids long. Germline CDR1 and CDR2: SNHLY and FYNNEI. Trimming removed 5 bases at V and 4 bases at J, with 17 bases between.

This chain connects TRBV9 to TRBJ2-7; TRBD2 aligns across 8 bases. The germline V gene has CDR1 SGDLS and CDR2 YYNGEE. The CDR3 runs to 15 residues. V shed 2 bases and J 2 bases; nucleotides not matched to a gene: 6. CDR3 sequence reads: CASSVQGGRTYEQYF. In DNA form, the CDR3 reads TGTGCCAGCAGCGTCCAAGGCGGGAGGACCTACGAGCAGTACTTC.

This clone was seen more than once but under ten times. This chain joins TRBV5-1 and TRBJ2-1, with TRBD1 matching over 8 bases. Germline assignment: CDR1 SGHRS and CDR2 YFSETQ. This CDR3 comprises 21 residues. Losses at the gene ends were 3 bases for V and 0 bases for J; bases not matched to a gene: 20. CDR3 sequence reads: CASSWPLDRATSKLSYNEQFF. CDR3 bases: TGCGCCAGCAGCTGGCCCTTGGACAGGGCAACCTCAAAACTCTCCTACAATGAGCAGTTCTTC.

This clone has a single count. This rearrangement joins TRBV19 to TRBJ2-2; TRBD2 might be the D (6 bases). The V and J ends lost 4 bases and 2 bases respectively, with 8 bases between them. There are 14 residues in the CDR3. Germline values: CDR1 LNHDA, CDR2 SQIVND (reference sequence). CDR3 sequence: CASSNAGNTGELFF. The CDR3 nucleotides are TGTGCCAGTAGTAATGCGGGAAACACCGGGGAGCTGTTTTTT.

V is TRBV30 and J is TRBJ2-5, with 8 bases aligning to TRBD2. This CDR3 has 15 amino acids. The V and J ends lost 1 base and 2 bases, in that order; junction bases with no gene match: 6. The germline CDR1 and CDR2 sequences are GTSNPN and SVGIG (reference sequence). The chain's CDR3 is CAWSAPKRGQETQYF. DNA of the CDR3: TGTGCCTGGAGTGCCCCCAAGCGGGGGCAAGAGACCCAGTACTTC.

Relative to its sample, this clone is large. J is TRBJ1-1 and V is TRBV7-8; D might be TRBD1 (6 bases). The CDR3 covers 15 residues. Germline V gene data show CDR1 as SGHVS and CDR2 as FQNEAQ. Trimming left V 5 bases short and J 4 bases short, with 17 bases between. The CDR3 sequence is CASSPAVGQTTEAFF. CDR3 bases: TGTGCCAGCAGCCCTGCAGTCGGACAGACCACTGAAGCTTTCTTT.

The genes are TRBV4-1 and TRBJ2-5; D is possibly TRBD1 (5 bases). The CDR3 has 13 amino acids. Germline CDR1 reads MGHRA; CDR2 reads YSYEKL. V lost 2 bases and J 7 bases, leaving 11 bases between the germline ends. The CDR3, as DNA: TGCGCCAGCAGCCAAAGAGTTCAGGGGACCCAGTACTTC. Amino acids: CASSQRVQGTQYF.

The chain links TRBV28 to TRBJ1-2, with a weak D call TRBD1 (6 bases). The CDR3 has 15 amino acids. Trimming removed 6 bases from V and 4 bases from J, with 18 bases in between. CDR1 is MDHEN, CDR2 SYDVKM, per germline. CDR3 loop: CASRIGGARGYGYTF. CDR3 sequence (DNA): TGTGCCAGCAGGATAGGGGGGGCCCGCGGCTATGGCTACACCTTC.

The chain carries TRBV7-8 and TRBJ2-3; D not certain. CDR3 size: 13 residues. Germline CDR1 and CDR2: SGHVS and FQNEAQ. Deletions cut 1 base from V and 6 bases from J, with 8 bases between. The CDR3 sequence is CASSLGSRDTQYF. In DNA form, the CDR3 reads TGTGCCAGCAGCTTAGGTTCCCGGGATACGCAGTATTTT.

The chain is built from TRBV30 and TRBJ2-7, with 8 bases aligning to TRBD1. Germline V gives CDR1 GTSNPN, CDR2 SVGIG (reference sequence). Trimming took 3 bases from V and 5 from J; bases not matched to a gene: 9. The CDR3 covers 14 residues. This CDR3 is CAWRAGQGAHEQYF. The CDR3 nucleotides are TGTGCCTGGAGGGCCGGACAGGGCGCCCACGAGCAGTACTTC.

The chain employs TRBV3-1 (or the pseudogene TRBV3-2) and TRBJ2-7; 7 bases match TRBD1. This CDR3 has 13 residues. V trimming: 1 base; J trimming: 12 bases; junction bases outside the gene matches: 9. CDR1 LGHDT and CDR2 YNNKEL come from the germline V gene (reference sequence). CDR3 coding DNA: TGTGCCAGCAGCCAAGGGGTGGCAGGGGGTATGTACTTC. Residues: CASSQGVAGGMYF.

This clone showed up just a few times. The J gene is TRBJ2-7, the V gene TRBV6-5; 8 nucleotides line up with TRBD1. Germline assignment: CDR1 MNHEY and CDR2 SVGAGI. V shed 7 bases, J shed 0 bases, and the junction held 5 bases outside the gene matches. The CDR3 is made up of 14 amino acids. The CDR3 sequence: CASIRQGSSYEQYF. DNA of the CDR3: TGTGCCAGCATTCGACAGGGGAGCTCCTACGAGCAGTACTTC.

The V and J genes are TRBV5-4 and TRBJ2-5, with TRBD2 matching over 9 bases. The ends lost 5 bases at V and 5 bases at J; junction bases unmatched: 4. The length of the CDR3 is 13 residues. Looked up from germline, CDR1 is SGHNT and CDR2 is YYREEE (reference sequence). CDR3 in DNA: TGTGCCAGCAGTAGCGGGAGTAGGGAGACCCAGTACTTC. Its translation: CASSSGSRETQYF.

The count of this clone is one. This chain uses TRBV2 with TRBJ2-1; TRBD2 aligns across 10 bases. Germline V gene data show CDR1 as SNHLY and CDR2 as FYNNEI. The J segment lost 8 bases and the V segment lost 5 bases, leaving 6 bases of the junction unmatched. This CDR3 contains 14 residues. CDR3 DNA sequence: TGTGCCAGCAGTCCCTCTAGCGGGGGTTATGAGCAGTTCTTC. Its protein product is CASSPSSGGYEQFF.

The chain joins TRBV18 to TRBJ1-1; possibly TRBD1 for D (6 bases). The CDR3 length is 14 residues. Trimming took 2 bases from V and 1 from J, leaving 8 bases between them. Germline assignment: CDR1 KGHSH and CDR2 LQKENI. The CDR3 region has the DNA TGTGCCAGCTCACCAGACAGGCCGAACACTGAAGCTTTCTTT. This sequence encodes CASSPDRPNTEAFF.

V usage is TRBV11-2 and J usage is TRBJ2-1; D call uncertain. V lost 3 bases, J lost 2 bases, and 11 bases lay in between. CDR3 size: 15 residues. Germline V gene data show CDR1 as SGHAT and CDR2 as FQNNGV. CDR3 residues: CASSFFFNTYNEQFF. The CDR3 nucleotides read TGTGCCAGCAGCTTCTTCTTCAACACCTACAATGAGCAGTTCTTC.

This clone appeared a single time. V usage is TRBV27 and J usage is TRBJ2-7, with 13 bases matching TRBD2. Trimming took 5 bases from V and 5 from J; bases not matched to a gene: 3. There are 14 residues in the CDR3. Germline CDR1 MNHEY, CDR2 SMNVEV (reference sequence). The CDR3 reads CASSIGTSGNEQYF. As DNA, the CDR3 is TGTGCCAGCAGTATCGGGACTAGCGGGAACGAGCAGTACTTC.

The CDR3 DNA reads TGTGCCAGCAACCGGGTGAGGAATCAGCCCCAGCATTTT. This codes for CASNRVRNQPQHF. This chain links TRBV6-5 with TRBJ1-5; no definite D call. The CDR3 length is 13 residues. The germline V gene encodes CDR1 MNHEY and CDR2 SVGAGI. V was clipped by 7 bases and J by 4 bases, with 11 bases between them.

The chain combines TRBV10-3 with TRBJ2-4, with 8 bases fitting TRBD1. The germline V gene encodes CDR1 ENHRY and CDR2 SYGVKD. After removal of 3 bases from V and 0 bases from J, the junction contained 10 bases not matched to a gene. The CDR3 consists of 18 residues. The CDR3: CAISDPDGQGLAKNIQYF. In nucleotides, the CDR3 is TGTGCCATCAGTGACCCCGACGGACAGGGTCTAGCCAAAAACATTCAGTACTTC.

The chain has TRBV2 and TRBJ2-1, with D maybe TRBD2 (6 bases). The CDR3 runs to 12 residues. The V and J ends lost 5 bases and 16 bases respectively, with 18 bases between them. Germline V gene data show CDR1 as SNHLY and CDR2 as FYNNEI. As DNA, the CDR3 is TGTGCCAGCAGTCTGGCAGGCGGGGAAACTTTCTTC. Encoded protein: CASSLAGGETFF.

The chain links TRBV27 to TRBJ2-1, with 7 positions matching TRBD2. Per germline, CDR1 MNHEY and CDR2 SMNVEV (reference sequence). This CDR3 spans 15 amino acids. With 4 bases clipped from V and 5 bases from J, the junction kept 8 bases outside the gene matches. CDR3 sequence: CASSSRTRNNNEQFF. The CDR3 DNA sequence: TGTGCCAGCAGTTCCCGGACTAGAAATAACAATGAGCAGTTCTTC.

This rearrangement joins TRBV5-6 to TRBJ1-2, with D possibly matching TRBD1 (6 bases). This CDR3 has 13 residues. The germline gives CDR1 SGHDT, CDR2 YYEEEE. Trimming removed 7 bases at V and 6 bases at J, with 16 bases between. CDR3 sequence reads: CASGRDIEDGYTF. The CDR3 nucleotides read TGTGCCAGCGGACGGGACATCGAAGATGGCTACACCTTC.